The present TCR beta chain was sequenced within a study of cytomegalovirus exposure and HLA in healthy donors. Overall study findings and caveats: Researchers reported in a later analysis that a missense DCLRE1C variant was tied to TCR beta V- and J-gene trimming. An analysis that was carried out later associated 15,000 to 20,000 TCR beta sequences with HLA alleles at 0.05 false discovery rate.

Trimming cost V 2 bases and J 1 base; bases outside gene matches: 10. The CDR3 sequence is 16 residues long. Germline V gives CDR1 GTSNPN, CDR2 SVGIG (reference sequence). Points on this clone: Antigen specificity is unknown.

Researchers ran the PCR with 60 Vbeta and 13 Jbeta primers. The repertoire was sequenced with immunoSEQ multiplex PCR; TCRdb's copy has only in-frame clones and lacks some. The data show over 95,000 clones, about 74% seen once. Material for sequencing was PBMCs. This sequence was found in a female donor in good health and CMV-seronegative. The chain is built from TRBV30 and TRBJ1-1; 7 nucleotides align to TRBD1. The chain's CDR3 is CAWSTKSTGWNTEAFF. The CDR3 DNA reads as TGTGCCTGGAGTACTAAATCGACAGGGTGGAACACTGAAGCTTTCTTT.